This TCR beta chain was sequenced for a study of blood T cell repertoires in COVID-19. At the level of the study: T cells, B-cell-depleted T cells, or PBMCs provided the cDNA or gDNA that served as material.

Per germline, CDR1 ENHRY and CDR2 SYGVKD. With V trimmed by 6 bases and J by 7 bases, 3 bases remained unmatched. The CDR3 has 15 residues. Authors' data handling: Reference gene primer amplification gave nucleated cell count estimates. Assay used: immunoSEQ multiplex PCR; TCRdb lists only in-frame clones, some missing. The D gene and trimming were derived from the DNA, and the V and J assignments and clone size from that table. Here the sample spans 85,000 to 110,000 clones, 89% being singletons. The chain links TRBV10-3 to TRBJ2-1, with 16 bases lining up with TRBD2. The clonotype originates from a woman in her fifties or sixties with acute or convalescent COVID-19. Material: peripheral blood. The DNA of the CDR3 is TGTGCCATCAGGGGACTAGCGGGAGGGCGGAATGAGCAGTTCTTC. Residues: CAIRGLAGGRNEQFF.